This T cell receptor (beta chain) was retrieved from a study of T cell changes during pregnancy in multiple sclerosis. This CDR3 comprises 14 residues. Looked up from germline, CDR1 is SGHNT and CDR2 is YYREEE (reference sequence). Trimming left V 4 bases short and J 5 bases short, with 13 bases between. The protocol was immunoSEQ multiplex PCR, while the TCRdb copy is restricted to in-frame clones and leaves out a portion. The table includes 85,000 to 90,000 clones, 94% detected once. The chain joins TRBV5-4 to TRBJ2-1, with D unclear. The source was peripheral blood, collected after pregnancy. This clonotype was obtained from a female donor in good health, enrolled as a control in a pregnancy study. The CDR3 loop is CASSPSRVHNEQFF. CDR3 nucleotide sequence: TGTGCCAGCAGCCCCTCACGGGTCCACAATGAGCAGTTCTTC.